This entry features one T cell receptor (beta chain) sequence. Germline V CDR1 and CDR2: SEHNR, FQNEAQ (reference sequence). This CDR3 comprises 17 residues. J was trimmed by 3 bases and V by 3 bases; bases with no gene match: 6. Sequencing was performed with immunoSEQ multiplex PCR; in TCRdb, only in-frame clones are kept and a portion is missing. The sample includes 250,000 to 300,000 clones, around 78% of them seen just once. The sample belongs to a study of blood T cell repertoires in COVID-19. The clonotype originates from a man between 60 and 70 years old who had recovered from COVID-19. The rearrangement links TRBV7-9 to TRBJ2-3; 13 bases map to TRBD2. The source material was peripheral blood. CDR3 sequence (DNA): TGTGCCAGCAGCTTGGGGACTAGCGGGGCCATTACAGATACGCAGTATTTT. It codes for CASSLGTSGAITDTQYF.